This T cell receptor (beta chain) was documented in a study of shared clonotypes between healthy human individuals. The table came from immunoSEQ multiplex PCR; TCRdb's copy has only in-frame clones and leaves some out. The repertoire holds roughly 2.1 million clones, with more than 85% as singletons. The naive CD8 population came from CD45RO-negative cells selected for CCR7, without terminally differentiated effector memory CD45RA+ cells. The sample taken for sequencing was naive CD8+ T cells from PBMCs. The receptor was isolated from a man aged 18 to 35 in good health. Some clones in this sample may be carry-over from other donors' samples.

For the CDR3, the DNA is TGTGCCAGTAGTATCCAGGGGACTTCCTATGGCTACACCTTC. The encoded protein is CASSIQGTSYGYTF. The chain carries TRBV19 and TRBJ1-2, with a tentative D call TRBD1 (6 bases). This CDR3 has 14 amino acids. V shed 3 bases and J shed 4 bases, with 12 bases lying between them. Germline CDR1 is LNHDA and CDR2 is SQIVND (reference sequence).